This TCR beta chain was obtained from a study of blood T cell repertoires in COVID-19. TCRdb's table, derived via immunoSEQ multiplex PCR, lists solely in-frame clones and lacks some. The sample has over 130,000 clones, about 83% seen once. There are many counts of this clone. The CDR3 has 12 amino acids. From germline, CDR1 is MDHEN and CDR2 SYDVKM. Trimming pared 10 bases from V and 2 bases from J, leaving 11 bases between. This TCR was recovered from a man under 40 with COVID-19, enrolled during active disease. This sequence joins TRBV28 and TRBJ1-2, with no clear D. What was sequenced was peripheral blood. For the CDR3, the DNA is TGTGCCATTTGGGCCCCCAACTATGGCTACACCTTC. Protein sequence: CAIWAPNYGYTF.